Described below is a single T cell receptor beta chain sequence and its context. Its antigen is unknown. Base quality data are lacking; no much larger clone is found one base away. In the ophthalmopathy patients, disease was moderately to severely active, with a Clinical Activity Score of 3 or more, a NOSPECS grade of 4 or more, and a duration of less than 3 months. Patients with uncontrolled infections, other autoimmune diseases, pregnancy or lactation were excluded. Diagnoses were based on clinical symptoms, serum thyroxine and TRAb, thyroid ultrasound and orbital computed tomography. PBMCs were isolated from about 9.2 ml of fresh peripheral blood by Ficoll-Paque density gradient centrifugation. Trizol reagent was used to extract total RNA, and RNA quality was then checked on an Agilent 2100 Bioanalyzer. The TCR beta CDR3 regions were amplified from RNA transcripts. The first round of RT-PCR for the TCR CDR3 was performed with the HTBI primer set and the Qiagen OneStep RT-PCR kit. A second multiplex PCR round built the libraries, followed by size selection and purification. Libraries were sequenced paired-end with 100 bp reads on an Illumina HiSeq2000. From the authors' description of their analysis: SOAPnuke was used to process the raw data, removing reads that contained adapters or uncalled bases, had a mean Phred below 15, or lacked an exact match to the constant primer or identifier. High-quality paired reads were merged with COPE v1.2.5, and unique nucleotide sequences were defined as clonotypes. MiTCR v1.1 was used to align the clonotypes against IMGT TRBV, TRBD and TRBJ reference segments. The analysis included only V-J combinations with a frequency above 0.0001, which together covered roughly 99% of the repertoires. The TCS score was defined as the ratio of F50 (clonal expansion) to E x V (chaos), calculated using BLOSUM62-based TCRdist between CDR3 peptides within each V-J. Welch's t-statistics and random forest reduced around 550 V-J features to fewer than 15, which were used in a naive Bayes classifier (R e1071). TCRdb applied fastp at Q25 and MiXCR to the public reads, then kept only in-frame beta chains. Rows with a matching CDR3 protein are joined into one entry that keeps the most common DNA and genes. The V and J calls come from TCRdb's annotation, not from the publication. The sample profile shows some 300,000 distinct CDR3 sequences; roughly a fifth of them were found once. The ten largest clones add up to approximately 35% of the sample.

The sample belongs to a study of T cells in Graves' hyperthyroidism and ophthalmopathy (dated by TCRdb to the late 2010s). A note on the overall study: Peripheral blood was collected at initial diagnosis, before any treatment. After blood sampling, hyperthyroidism patients were treated with methimazole at a starting dose of 30 mg daily, and ophthalmopathy patients were treated with high-dose intravenous methylprednisolone. Whether ophthalmopathy could be predicted prospectively was tested in an independent validation cohort made up of approximately 19 hyperthyroidism patients plus 17 patients who later progressed to ophthalmopathy. The paper reports TCR Vbeta CDR3 sequencing of some 140 peripheral blood samples: approximately 41 ophthalmopathy, some 80 hyperthyroidism and around 17 progressor patients. The 75 to 100 discovery patients were randomly divided into training and test sets at a 7:3 ratio. In six Graves' hyperthyroidism patients, the study also compared T-cell repertoires from thyroid tissue with T-cell repertoires from blood. TCR V-J signatures able to tell the groups apart were searched for in a discovery cohort of 90 to 100 patients, of whom around 42 had Graves' ophthalmopathy and 57 had stable Graves' hyperthyroidism.

Overall results and qualifications from the work: No statistical method was used to fix the sample size in advance, and group allocation was not hidden from the investigators. In validation, the model predicted progression to ophthalmopathy a median of roughly six months before onset, with around 70% sensitivity and roughly 79% specificity. Most expanded thyroid clonotypes (frequency above 0.001) were also found in blood, which suggests that blood repertoires may mirror thyroid immune responses. Ophthalmopathy was separated from stable hyperthyroidism by a 13 V-J signature model, with 85% to 90% sensitivity and approximately 84% specificity obtained in cross-validation and 80%/75% obtained in testing.

CDR1 and CDR2, looked up from the germline V gene, are ENHRY and SYGVKD. Counted from cysteine to phenylalanine, this CDR3 has 15 amino acids. Only CDR3 DNA is held: 45 bases, read in frame from base 1. From V the trimming removes 2 bases and from J it removes 3 bases, while the gene matches leave 6 bases of the junction unaccounted for. The rearrangement joined TRBV10-3 to TRBJ2-7, with TRBD1 identical over 8 junction bases. This TCR was recovered from a man in his fifties or sixties with Graves' ophthalmopathy. Material: blood. The bases are TGTGCCATCAGTGAGCGGACAGGGCAAGGCTACGAGCAGTACTTC. Its translation is CAISERTGQGYEQYF.